This TCR beta chain is drawn from a study of blood T cell repertoires in COVID-19. Study information: Specimens from acute and convalescent COVID-19 originated in the United States, Italy and Spain. PBMCs, B-cell-depleted T cells, or T cells provided the cDNA or gDNA that made up the material.

The germline V gene has CDR1 SEHNR and CDR2 FQNEAQ (reference sequence). The V gene lost 1 base and the J gene lost 6 bases, with 9 bases spanning the gap. The CDR3 has 13 residues. In the original workflow: Amplification of reference gene primers was used by the study to estimate nucleated cell counts. Measured with immunoSEQ multiplex PCR; TCRdb has only the in-frame clones, and not every one. V, J and clone size derive from that table, while D and trimming were established from the DNA sequence. Here the sample spans around 320,000 clones, about 82% being singletons. Material for sequencing was peripheral blood. The TCR sequence derives from a human donor in a cohort sampled during active COVID-19. The rearrangement uses TRBV7-9 and TRBJ1-2; no firm D call. CDR3 amino acids: CASSLGAPDGYTF. The CDR3, as DNA: TGTGCCAGCAGCTTAGGGGCGCCGGATGGCTACACCTTC.